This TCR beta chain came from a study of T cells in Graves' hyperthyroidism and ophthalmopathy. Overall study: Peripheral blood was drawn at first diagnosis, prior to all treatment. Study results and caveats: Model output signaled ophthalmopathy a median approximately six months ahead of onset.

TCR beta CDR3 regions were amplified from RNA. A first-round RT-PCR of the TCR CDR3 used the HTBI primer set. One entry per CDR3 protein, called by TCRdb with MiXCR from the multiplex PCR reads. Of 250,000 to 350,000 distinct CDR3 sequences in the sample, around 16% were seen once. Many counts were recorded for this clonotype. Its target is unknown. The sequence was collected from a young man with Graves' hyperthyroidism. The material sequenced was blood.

The CDR3 sequence: CASSFASGGTDTQYF. The CDR3 bases are TGCGCCAGCAGCTTCGCTAGCGGAGGCACAGATACGCAGTATTTT. The rearrangement links TRBV5-1 to TRBJ2-3, with TRBD2 matching over 7 bases. Per germline, CDR1 SGHRS and CDR2 YFSETQ. The CDR3 sequence is 15 residues long. V lost 2 bases, J lost 1 base, and 4 bases stayed unmatched. Together with reference TRBV5-1 and TRBJ2-3, the CDR3 gives the full variable domain: KAGVTQTPRYLIKTRGQQVTLSCSPISGHRSVSWYQQTPGQGLQFLFEYFSETQRNKGNFPGRFSGRQFSNSRSEMNVSTLELGDSALYLCASSFASGGTDTQYFGPGTRLTVL.